This TCR beta chain comes out of a study of T-cell reconstitution after alpha-beta-depleted transplantation in children. Ten or more counts support this clonotype. Germline V CDR1 and CDR2: SGHRS, YFSETQ. The ends were cut back, 0 bases at V and 4 bases at J, with 13 bases in the middle. The CDR3 spans 15 residues. A library of TCRbeta sequences, prepared with unique molecular identifiers, was generated. TCRdb itself ran the PCR reads through MiXCR, one entry per CDR3 protein. The table includes around 800,000 distinct CDR3 sequences, roughly 16% detected once. The chain links TRBV5-1 to TRBJ2-5; D not resolved. The TCR sequence derives from a male patient under 18 who had a stem cell transplant for acute lymphoblastic leukemia, so the T cells may come from the graft donor. The sequencing used PBMCs, mostly from graft donor cells, collected 360 days after TCRalphabeta/CD19-depleted stem cell transplant. Written as DNA, the CDR3 is TGCGCCAGCAGCTTGGATCCAAACATGGGAGAGACCCAGTACTTC. It translates to CASSLDPNMGETQYF.